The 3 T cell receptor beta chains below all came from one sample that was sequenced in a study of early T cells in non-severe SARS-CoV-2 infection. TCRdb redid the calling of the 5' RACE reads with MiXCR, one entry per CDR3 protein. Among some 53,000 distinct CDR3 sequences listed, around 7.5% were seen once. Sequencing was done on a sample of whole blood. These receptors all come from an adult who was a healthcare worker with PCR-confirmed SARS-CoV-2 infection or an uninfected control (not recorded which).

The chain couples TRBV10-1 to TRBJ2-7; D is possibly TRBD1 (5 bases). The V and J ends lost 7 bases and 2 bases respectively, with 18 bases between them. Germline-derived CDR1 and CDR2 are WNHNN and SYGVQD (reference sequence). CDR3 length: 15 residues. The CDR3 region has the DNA TGCGCCAGCAACCCCAAGGGGCTGAATGCCTACGAGCAGTACTTC. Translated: CASNPKGLNAYEQYF.

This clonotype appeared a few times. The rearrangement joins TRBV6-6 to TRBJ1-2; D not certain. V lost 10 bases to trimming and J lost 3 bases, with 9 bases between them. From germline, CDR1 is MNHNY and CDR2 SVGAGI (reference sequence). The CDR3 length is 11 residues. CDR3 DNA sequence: TGTGCCACTTTATCGGACTATGGCTACACCTTC. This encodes CATLSDYGYTF.

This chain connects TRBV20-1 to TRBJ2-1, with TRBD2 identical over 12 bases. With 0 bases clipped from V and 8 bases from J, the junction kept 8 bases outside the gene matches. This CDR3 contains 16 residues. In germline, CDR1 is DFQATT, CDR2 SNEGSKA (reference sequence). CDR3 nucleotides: TGCAGTGCTAGAGATCAGCTAGCGGGAGGGCGGTATGAGCAGTTCTTC. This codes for CSARDQLAGGRYEQFF.